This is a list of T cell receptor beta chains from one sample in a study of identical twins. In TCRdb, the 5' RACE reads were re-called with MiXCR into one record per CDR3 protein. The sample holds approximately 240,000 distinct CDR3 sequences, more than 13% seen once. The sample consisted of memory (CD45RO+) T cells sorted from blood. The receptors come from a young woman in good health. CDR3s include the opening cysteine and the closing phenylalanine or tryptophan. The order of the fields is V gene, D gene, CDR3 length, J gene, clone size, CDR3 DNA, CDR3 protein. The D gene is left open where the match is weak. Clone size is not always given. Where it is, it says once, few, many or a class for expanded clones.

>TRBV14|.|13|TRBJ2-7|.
TGTGCCAGCAGCCGGACTGGATTCTACGAGCAGTACTTC
CASSRTGFYEQYF
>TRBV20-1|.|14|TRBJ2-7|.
TGCAGTGCCCCAAGACGGACGACAGGTGACGAGCAGTACTTC
CSAPRRTTGDEQYF
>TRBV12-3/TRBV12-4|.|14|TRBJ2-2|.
TGTGCCAGCCACCGGGAGCCCACTCCGGGGGAGCTGTTTTTT
CASHREPTPGELFF
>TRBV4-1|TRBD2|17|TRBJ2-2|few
TGCGCCAGCAGCCATACTAGCGGGACCGCGAACACCGGGGAGCTGTTTTTT
CASSHTSGTANTGELFF
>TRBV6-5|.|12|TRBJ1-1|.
TGTGCCAGCAGAAGAGCGGGGGGTGAAGCTTTCTTT
CASRRAGGEAFF
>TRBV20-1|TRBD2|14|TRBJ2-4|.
TGCAGTGCTAGTGGCCCTACTAGCGGAAACATTCAGTACTTC
CSASGPTSGNIQYF
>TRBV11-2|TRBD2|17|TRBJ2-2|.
TGTGCCAGCAACATTCTTGCGGGGGGGCCTCGGGGCGGGGAGCTGTTTTTT
CASNILAGGPRGGELFF
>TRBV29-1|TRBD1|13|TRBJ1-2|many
TGCAGCGTCGCGCAGACAGGGGGCAGTGGCTACACCTTC
CSVAQTGGSGYTF
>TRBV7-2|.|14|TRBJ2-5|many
TGTGCCAGCAGCAAGCGTAGCAAACAAGAGACCCAGTACTTC
CASSKRSKQETQYF
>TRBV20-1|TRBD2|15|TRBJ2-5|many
TGCAGTGCTAGAATCGCTAGCGGAGACCAAGAGACCCAGTACTTC
CSARIASGDQETQYF
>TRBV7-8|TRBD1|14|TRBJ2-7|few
TGTGCCAGCTCCCCCGGGACAGGGCTTTACGAGCAGTACTTC
CASSPGTGLYEQYF
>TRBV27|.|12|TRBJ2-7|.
TGTGCCAGCAGTTTATTGGGTCGCGGGCAGTACTTC
CASSLLGRGQYF
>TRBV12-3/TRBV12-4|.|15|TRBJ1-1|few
TGTGCCAGCAGCGCATTCTCGTTGGACACTCCTGAAGCTTTCTTT
CASSAFSLDTPEAFF
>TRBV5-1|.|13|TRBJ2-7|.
TGCGCCAGCAGCCCAGGGACCATCTACGAGCAGTGCTTC
CASSPGTIYEQCF
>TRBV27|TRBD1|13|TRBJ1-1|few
TGTGCCAGCAGGGACAGGGGGCCCACTGAAGCTTTCTTT
CASRDRGPTEAFF
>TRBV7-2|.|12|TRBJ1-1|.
TGTGCCAGCACCTCACTCGAGGGGGAAGCTTTCTTT
CASTSLEGEAFF
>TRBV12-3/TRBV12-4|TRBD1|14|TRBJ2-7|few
TGTGCCAGCAGGAAGACAGGGAGCTCCTACGAGCAGTACTTC
CASRKTGSSYEQYF
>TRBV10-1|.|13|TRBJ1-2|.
TGCGCCAGCAGTGCGTCGTTTAACTATGGCTACACCTTC
CASSASFNYGYTF
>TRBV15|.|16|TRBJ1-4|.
TGTGCCACCAGCAGAAGACCGGGACGGCAGAATGAAAAACTGTTTTTT
CATSRRPGRQNEKLFF
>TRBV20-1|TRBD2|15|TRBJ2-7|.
TGCAGTGCTAGAGGCGACGGCGGGAGGAGCTACGAGCAGTACTTC
CSARGDGGRSYEQYF
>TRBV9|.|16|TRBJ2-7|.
TGTGCCAGCAGCGTAGCAGGGGCCGTTAACACCTACGAGCAGTACTTC
CASSVAGAVNTYEQYF
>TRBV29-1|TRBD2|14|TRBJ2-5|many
TGCAGCGTTGAACTAGCGGGAGGGTCGGAGACCCAGTACTTC
CSVELAGGSETQYF
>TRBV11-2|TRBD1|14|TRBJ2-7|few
TGTGCCAGCACACAGACAGGGCGGTTCTACGAGCAGTACTTC
CASTQTGRFYEQYF
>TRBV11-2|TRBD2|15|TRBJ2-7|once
TGTGCCAGCAGCCCTACTAGCGGGATCTCCTACGAGCAGTACTTC
CASSPTSGISYEQYF
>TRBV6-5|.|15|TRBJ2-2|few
TGTGCCAGCAGTTCAGTACTGATCAACACCGGGGAGCTGTTTTTT
CASSSVLINTGELFF
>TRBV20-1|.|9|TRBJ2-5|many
TGCAGTGCTCCAGAGACCCAGTACTTC
CSAPETQYF
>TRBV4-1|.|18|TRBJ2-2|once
TGCGCCAGCAGCCGCCTATGGGGGACGGGACCGAACGCCGGGGAGCTGTTTTTT
CASSRLWGTGPNAGELFF
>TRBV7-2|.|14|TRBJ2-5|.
TGTGCCAGCAGCCGGGACCCGTCCCAAGAGACCCAGTACTTC
CASSRDPSQETQYF
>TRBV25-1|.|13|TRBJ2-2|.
TGTGCCAGCAGGGGGTCCAGGGGCGGGGAGCTGTTTTTT
CASRGSRGGELFF
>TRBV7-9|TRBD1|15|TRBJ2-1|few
TGTGCCAGCAGCCGTGGACAGGGGACCTACAATGAGCAGTTCTTC
CASSRGQGTYNEQFF
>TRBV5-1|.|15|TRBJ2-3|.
TGCGCCAGCAGCCAGAACAGGGCACTCAGGGATACGCAGTATTTT
CASSQNRALRDTQYF
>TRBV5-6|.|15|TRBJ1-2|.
TGTGCCAGCAGCTTTTTCGGTGGTTCAGCCCATGGCTACACCTTC
CASSFFGGSAHGYTF